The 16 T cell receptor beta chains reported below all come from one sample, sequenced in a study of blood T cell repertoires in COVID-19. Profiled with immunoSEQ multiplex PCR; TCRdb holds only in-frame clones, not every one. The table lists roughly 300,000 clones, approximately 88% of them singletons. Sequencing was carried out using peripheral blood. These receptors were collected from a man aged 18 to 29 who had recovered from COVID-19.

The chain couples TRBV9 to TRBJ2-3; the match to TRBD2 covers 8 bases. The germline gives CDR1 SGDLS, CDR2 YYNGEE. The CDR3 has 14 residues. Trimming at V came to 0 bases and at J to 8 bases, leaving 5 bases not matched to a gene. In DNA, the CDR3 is TGTGCCAGCAGCGTAGCGGGGGGGGAAGGTACGCAGTATTTT. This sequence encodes CASSVAGGEGTQYF. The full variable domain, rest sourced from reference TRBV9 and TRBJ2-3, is DSGVTQTPKHLITATGQRVTLRCSPRSGDLSVYWYQQSLDQGLQFLIQYYNGEERAKGNILERFSAQQFPDLHSELNLSSLELGDSALYFCASSVAGGEGTQYFGPGTRLTVL.

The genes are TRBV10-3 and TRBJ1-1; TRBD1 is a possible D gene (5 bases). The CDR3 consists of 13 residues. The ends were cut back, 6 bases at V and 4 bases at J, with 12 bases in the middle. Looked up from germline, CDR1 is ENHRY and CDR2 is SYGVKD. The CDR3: CAIRPGQGTEAFF. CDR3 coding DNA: TGTGCCATCAGGCCTGGTCAGGGCACTGAAGCTTTCTTT.

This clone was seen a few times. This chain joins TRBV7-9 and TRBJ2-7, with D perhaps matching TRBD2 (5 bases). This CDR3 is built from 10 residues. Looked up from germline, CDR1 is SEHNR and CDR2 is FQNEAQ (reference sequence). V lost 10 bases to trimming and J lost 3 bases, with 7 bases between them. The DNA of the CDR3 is TGTGCCACCGGGGACTACGAGCAGTACTTC. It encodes CATGDYEQYF. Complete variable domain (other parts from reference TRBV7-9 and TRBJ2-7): DTGVSQNPRHKITKRGQNVTFRCDPISEHNRLYWYRQTLGQGPEFLTYFQNEAQLEKSRLLSDRFSAERPKGSFSTLEIQRTEQGDSAMYLCATGDYEQYFGPGTRLTVT.

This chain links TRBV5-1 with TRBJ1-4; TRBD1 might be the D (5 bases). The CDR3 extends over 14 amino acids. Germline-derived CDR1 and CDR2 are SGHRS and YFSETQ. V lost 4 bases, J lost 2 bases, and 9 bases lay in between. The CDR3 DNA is TGCGCCAGCAGCGAAGGGGTGACTAATGAAAAACTGTTTTTT. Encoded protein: CASSEGVTNEKLFF.

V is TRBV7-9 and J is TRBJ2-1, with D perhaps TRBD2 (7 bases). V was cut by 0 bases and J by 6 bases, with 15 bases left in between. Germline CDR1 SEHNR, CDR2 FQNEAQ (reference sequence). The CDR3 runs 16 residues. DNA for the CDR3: TGTGCCAGCAGCTTAGCGTGGGCGGGGGCAGGCAATGAGCAGTTCTTC. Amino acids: CASSLAWAGAGNEQFF.

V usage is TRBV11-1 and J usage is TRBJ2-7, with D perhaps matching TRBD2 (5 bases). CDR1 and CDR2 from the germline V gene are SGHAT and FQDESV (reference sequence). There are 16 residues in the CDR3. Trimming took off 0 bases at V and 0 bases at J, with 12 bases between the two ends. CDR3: CASSLASTLGSYEQYF. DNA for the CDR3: TGTGCCAGCAGCTTAGCGAGCACACTAGGCTCCTACGAGCAGTACTTC.

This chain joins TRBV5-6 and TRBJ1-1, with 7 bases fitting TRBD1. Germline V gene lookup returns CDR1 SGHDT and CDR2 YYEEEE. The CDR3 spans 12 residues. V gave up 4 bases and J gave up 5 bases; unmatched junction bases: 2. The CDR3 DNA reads TGTGCCAGCAGCCCGGGACAGACTGAAGCTTTCTTT. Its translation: CASSPGQTEAFF.

The CDR3 DNA reads TGCGCCAGCAGCCACGTAGCGGGAGGGCCCAGGAATGAGCAGTTCTTC. Its translation is CASSHVAGGPRNEQFF. The chain uses TRBV5-1 and TRBJ2-1; 11 nucleotides line up with TRBD2. The V gene end was trimmed by 4 bases and the J gene end by 7 bases; junction bases not matched to a gene: 10. Germline V gene data show CDR1 as SGHRS and CDR2 as YFSETQ. The CDR3 covers 16 residues.

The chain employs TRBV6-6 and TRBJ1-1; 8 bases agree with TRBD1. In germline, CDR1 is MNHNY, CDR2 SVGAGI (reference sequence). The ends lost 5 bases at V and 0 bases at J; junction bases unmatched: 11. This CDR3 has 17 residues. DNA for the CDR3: TGTGCCAGCAGTCGACTACCGGGACAGGCGTTGAACACTGAAGCTTTCTTT. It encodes CASSRLPGQALNTEAFF.

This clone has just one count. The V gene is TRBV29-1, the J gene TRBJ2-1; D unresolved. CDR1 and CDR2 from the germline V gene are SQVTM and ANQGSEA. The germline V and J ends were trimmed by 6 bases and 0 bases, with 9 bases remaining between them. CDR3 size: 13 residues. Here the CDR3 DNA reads TGCAGCGTCGATACGAGCTCCTACAATGAGCAGTTCTTC. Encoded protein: CSVDTSSYNEQFF.

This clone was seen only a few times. CDR3 DNA: TGTGCCAGCAGCCAAGATAAGGATCGGGACTTTACCTACGAGCAGTACTTC. This gives the protein CASSQDKDRDFTYEQYF. The chain links TRBV3-1 (or the pseudogene TRBV3-2) to TRBJ2-7, with D perhaps TRBD2 (6 bases). This CDR3 is built from 17 residues. V was pared by 0 bases and J by 2 bases, with 17 bases between. Germline CDR1 LGHDT, CDR2 YNNKEL (reference sequence).

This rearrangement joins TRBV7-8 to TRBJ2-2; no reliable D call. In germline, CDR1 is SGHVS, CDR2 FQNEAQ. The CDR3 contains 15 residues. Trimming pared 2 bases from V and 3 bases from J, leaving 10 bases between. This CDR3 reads CASSLKYRDTGELFF. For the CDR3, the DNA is TGTGCCAGCAGCTTAAAGTACCGGGACACCGGGGAGCTGTTTTTT.

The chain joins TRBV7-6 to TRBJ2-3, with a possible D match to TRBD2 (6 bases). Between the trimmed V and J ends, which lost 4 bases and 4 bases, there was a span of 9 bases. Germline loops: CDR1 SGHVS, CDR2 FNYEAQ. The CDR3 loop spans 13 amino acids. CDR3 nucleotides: TGTGCCAGCAGCTCGACTAGTCCAGATACGCAGTATTTT. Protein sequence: CASSSTSPDTQYF.

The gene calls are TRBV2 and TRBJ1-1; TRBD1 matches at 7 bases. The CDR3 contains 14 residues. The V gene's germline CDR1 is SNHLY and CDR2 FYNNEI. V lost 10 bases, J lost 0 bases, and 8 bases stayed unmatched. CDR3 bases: TGTGCCACCCGACAGGGTATCATGAACACTGAAGCTTTCTTT. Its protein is CATRQGIMNTEAFF.

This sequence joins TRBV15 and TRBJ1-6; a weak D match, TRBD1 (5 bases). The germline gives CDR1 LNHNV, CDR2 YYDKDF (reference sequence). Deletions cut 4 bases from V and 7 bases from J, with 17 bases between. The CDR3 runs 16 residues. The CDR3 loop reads CATSNPWAGSNSPLHF. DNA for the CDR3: TGTGCCACCAGCAACCCTTGGGCAGGGTCCAATTCACCCCTCCACTTT.

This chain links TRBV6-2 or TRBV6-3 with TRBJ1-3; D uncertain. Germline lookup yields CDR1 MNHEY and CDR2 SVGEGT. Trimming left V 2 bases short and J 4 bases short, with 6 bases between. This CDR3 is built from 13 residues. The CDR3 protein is CASSYAAGNTIYF. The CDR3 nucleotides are TGTGCCAGCAGTTACGCGGCGGGAAACACCATATATTTT.